One sample yielded the 11 T cell receptor beta chains listed below, sequenced in a study of tumor-infiltrating lymphocytes in primary liver carcinoma. With approximately 500 ng total RNA as template and a constant-region primer, TCR beta cDNA was made. Library construction for TCR beta comprised three nested multiplex PCR rounds performed with slightly modified ARM-PCR. It was with TRBV1-TRBV30 forward primers and a C-beta reverse primer that the first two PCR rounds were run, at about 10 cycles each. Via MiXCR, TCRdb re-called the multiplex PCR reads, giving one row per CDR3 protein. The sample contains about 200,000 distinct CDR3 sequences, roughly two thirds of which appear only once. Blood RNA came from unsorted whole blood; germline DNA was also extracted. The sequenced sample was peripheral blood. Every receptor here comes from a woman aged 55-69 years with primary liver carcinoma and hepatitis B virus infection.

This chain uses TRBV6-6 with TRBJ1-2; no reliable D call. Germline CDR1 MNHNY, CDR2 SVGAGI (reference sequence). The V gene lost 5 bases and the J gene lost 2 bases, with 9 bases spanning the gap. CDR3 length: 13 amino acids. This CDR3 reads CASSQKSNYGYTF. CDR3 sequence (DNA): TGTGCCAGCAGTCAGAAGTCAAACTATGGCTACACCTTC.

For this clonotype: A read error may explain this, as a much larger clone is one base away. The V call is TRBV6-1, the J call TRBJ2-3, with 9 positions matching TRBD1. Germline-derived CDR1 and CDR2 are MNHNS and SASEGT. CDR3 length: 16 amino acids. CDR3: CVSGRDRVMGTDTQYF. CDR3 nucleotides: TGTGTCAGCGGCCGGGACAGGGTCATGGGCACAGATACGCAGTATTTT.

This clonotype was found a few times. The gene calls are TRBV5-1 and TRBJ2-3; D is perhaps TRBD2 (6 bases). Germline CDR1 and CDR2: SGHRS and YFSETQ. Trimming cost V 1 base and J 2 bases, with 20 bases left between them. CDR3 length equals 18 residues. DNA for the CDR3: TGCGCCAGCAGCTTGTGGCGGGGCGGGCAACGCATCACAGATACGCAGTATTTT. Amino acid sequence: CASSLWRGGQRITDTQYF.

Points on this clonotype: Being one base from a much bigger clone, this may be a read error. This chain joins TRBV30 and TRBJ1-4; no reliable D call. The CDR3 spans 14 residues. Germline CDR1 reads GTSNPN; CDR2 reads SVGIG (reference sequence). CDR3 protein: CAWSLGGLGEELFF. CDR3 in DNA: TGTGCCTGGAGTCTAGGCGGGCTCGGTGAAGAACTGTTTTTT.

The chain employs TRBV12-3 or TRBV12-4 and TRBJ2-7; D possibly uses TRBD1 or TRBD2 (5 bases each). This CDR3 comprises 16 residues. Trimming pared 3 bases from V and 1 base from J, leaving 16 bases between. CDR3 in amino acids: CASSLGRASRSYEQYF. The CDR3 DNA sequence: TGTGCCAGCAGTTTGGGCAGGGCTAGCAGGTCCTACGAGCAGTACTTC.

The gene calls are TRBV6-4 and TRBJ2-2; D is uncertain. Germline V gene lookup returns CDR1 MRHNA and CDR2 SNTAGT. The V and J ends lost 5 bases and 1 base respectively, with 8 bases between them. The CDR3 is made up of 14 amino acids. In nucleotides, the CDR3 is TGTGCCAGCAGTTTCGACAAGAACACCGGGGAGCTGTTTTTT. Amino acid sequence: CASSFDKNTGELFF.

In its sample, this clonotype was seen many times. The chain has TRBV4-1 and TRBJ2-3; 11 bases match TRBD2. This CDR3 contains 18 residues. V gave up 4 bases and J gave up 0 bases; unmatched junction bases: 9. CDR1 and CDR2 from the germline V gene are MGHRA and YSYEKL. Written as DNA, the CDR3 is TGCGCCAGCAGCCGAGGGAGAACTAGCGGGGGTAGCACAGATACGCAGTATTTT. Translated: CASSRGRTSGGSTDTQYF.

As regards this clonotype: The conserved final phenylalanine or tryptophan is absent from the CDR3, which likely points to a read error. This chain links TRBV11-2 with TRBJ1-2, with D hard to call. The CDR3 sequence is 14 residues long. Germline CDR1 reads SGHAT; CDR2 reads FQNNGV. CDR3 DNA sequence: TGTGCCAGCAGCTTAGTAGGCTCGGTCTATGACTACACCTTA. This gives the protein CASSLVGSVYDYTL.

On this clonotype: One junction end does not reproduce the germline sequence, and a read error may be involved. The chain uses TRBV11-2 and TRBJ2-1; 11 nucleotides line up with TRBD2. The CDR3 has 16 amino acids. Germline lookup yields CDR1 SGHAT and CDR2 FQNNGV. Here the CDR3 DNA reads TGTGCCAGCAGCTTAACTAGCGGGAGTACCTACAGTGAGCAGTTCTTC. Translation: CASSLTSGSTYSEQFF. Full variable domain (outside the CDR3, taken from reference TRBV11-2 and TRBJ2-1): EAGVAQSPRYKIIEKRQSVAFWCNPISGHATLYWYQQILGQGPKLLIQFQNNGVVDDSQLPKDRFSAERLKGVDSTLKIQPAKLEDSAVYLCASSLTSGSTYSEQFFGPGTRLTVL.

About this clonotype itself: The conserved final phenylalanine or tryptophan is absent from the CDR3, which likely points to a read error. This chain uses TRBV12-3 or TRBV12-4 with TRBJ2-1; 7 bases agree with TRBD2. The CDR3 has 15 residues. As DNA, the CDR3 is TGTGCTAGCAGTTTTCCTCACGGGGGGTACAATGAGCAGTTCTCC. This encodes CASSFPHGGYNEQFS.

Details on this clonotype: One end of the junction does not line up with germline, which may come from a read error. This chain uses TRBV11-2 with TRBJ2-2; maybe TRBD2 (5 bases). The length of the CDR3 is 16 residues. Germline V CDR1 and CDR2: SGHAT, FQNNGV. CDR3 in amino acids: CAGSSGWRRGTGELFF. CDR3 in DNA: TGTGCCGGCAGCTCAGGATGGAGGCGAGGCACCGGGGAGCTGTTTTTT.